A single sample is the source of the 18 T cell receptor beta chains below, sequenced in a study of T cell responses to AZD1222 COVID-19 vaccine (TCRdb year 2021). The time point label on this specimen signifies: about 28 days (+/-7) after the second vaccine dose. The library was prepared using the immunoSEQ multiplex PCR assay. TCRdb retrieved this table from immuneACCESS and kept in-frame rearrangements only. Not all clones are present; in checked studies, unresolved V genes account for under half, and no reason is known for the remainder. In all, the sample holds 110,000 or so clones, and approximately 88% of those were seen once. The biggest ten clones account for about 6.8% of the sample. This material consisted of peripheral blood, taken 28 days after the second AZD1222 dose. These receptors were taken from an adult who received the AZD1222 COVID-19 vaccine.

In regard to this clone: One end of the junction does not line up with germline, which may come from a read error. The chain employs TRBV29-1 and TRBJ1-1; D unclear. The CDR3 runs 13 residues. Germline V gene data show CDR1 as SQVTM and CDR2 as ANQGSEA. The CDR3 region has the DNA TGCAGCGTGGAAGGACGGCTGAACACTGAAGCTTTCTTT. Its translation: CSVEGRLNTEAFF.

The table lists this clone with a few counts. This chain connects TRBV19 to TRBJ2-5; 7 bases are shared with TRBD1. The CDR3 runs to 13 residues. Per the germline V gene, CDR1 is LNHDA and CDR2 is SQIVND (reference sequence). Trimming took 5 bases from V and 2 from J; bases not matched to a gene: 2. CDR3 amino acids: CASSYRGQETQYF. The CDR3 DNA follows: TGTGCCAGTAGTTACAGGGGACAAGAGACCCAGTACTTC.

CDR3 DNA: TGTGCCAGCAGCTCCCAGGCCTACGAGCAGTACTTC. Its translation is CASSSQAYEQYF. The chain joins TRBV11-2 to TRBJ2-7, with D uncertain. The V and J ends lost 4 bases and 2 bases respectively, with 6 bases between them. This CDR3 has 12 amino acids. Per the germline V gene, CDR1 is SGHAT and CDR2 is FQNNGV.

The chain combines TRBV19 with TRBJ2-2; TRBD1 aligns across 9 bases. V was pared by 8 bases and J by 4 bases, with 8 bases of the junction left unmatched. There are 15 residues in the CDR3. Germline values: CDR1 LNHDA, CDR2 SQIVND (reference sequence). CDR3 region: CASGWDRDGTGELFF. Here the CDR3 DNA reads TGTGCCAGTGGATGGGACAGGGATGGCACCGGGGAGCTGTTTTTT.

The gene calls are TRBV5-1 and TRBJ2-3; a possible D gene is TRBD2 (7 bases). The CDR3 runs to 15 residues. V gave up 1 base and J gave up 5 bases, with 14 bases separating them. The germline gives CDR1 SGHRS, CDR2 YFSETQ. The CDR3: CASSLRAGAEDTQYF. In nucleotides, the CDR3 is TGCGCCAGCAGCTTGAGGGCGGGGGCGGAAGATACGCAGTATTTT.

The rearrangement joins TRBV23-1 to TRBJ1-4; D not resolved. TRBV23-1 is an ORF, with its function uncertain. The CDR3 sequence is 17 residues long. Trimming removed 0 bases from V and 8 bases from J, with 19 bases in between. DNA of the CDR3: TGCGCCAGCAGTCAATCGTTCGGCACAACTGGGCGGGAAAAACTGTTTTTT. Translated, it gives CASSQSFGTTGREKLFF.

The chain uses TRBV7-2 and TRBJ1-6; a weak D match, TRBD1 (5 bases). Trimming shortened V by 1 base and J by 10 bases, and 14 bases separated the two germline ends. Germline-derived CDR1 and CDR2 are SGHTA and FQGNSA. This CDR3 is built from 15 residues. The CDR3 DNA follows: TGTGCCAGCAGCTTAGGGCCGGGGGTAGGGTCACCCCTCCACTTT. It codes for CASSLGPGVGSPLHF.

This rearrangement joins TRBV28 to TRBJ2-3, with D uncertain. V was clipped by 2 bases and J by 5 bases, with 14 bases between them. The CDR3 length is 15 residues. Germline V gene data show CDR1 as MDHEN and CDR2 as SYDVKM. The CDR3 loop is CASSLSDPRGDTQYF. CDR3 bases: TGTGCCAGCAGTTTAAGCGACCCGCGCGGAGATACGCAGTATTTT.

The V and J genes are TRBV5-1 and TRBJ2-3, with TRBD2 as a possible D gene (6 bases). The V gene lost 4 bases and the J gene lost 3 bases, with 12 bases spanning the gap. CDR3 length: 14 amino acids. Looked up from germline, CDR1 is SGHRS and CDR2 is YFSETQ. Here the CDR3 DNA reads TGCGCCAGCAGCGGGGGGACTCCGACAGATACGCAGTATTTT. It is translated as CASSGGTPTDTQYF.

The genes are TRBV2 and TRBJ1-2; the D gene is possibly TRBD1 (6 bases). The CDR3 has 12 residues. V dropped 9 bases and J dropped 4 bases, with 12 bases sitting between them. Germline V gene sequence: CDR1 SNHLY, CDR2 FYNNEI. CDR3 sequence: CASDAGVYGYTF. CDR3 in DNA: TGTGCCAGTGATGCAGGGGTCTATGGCTACACCTTC. The complete variable domain, with remaining parts taken from reference TRBV2 and TRBJ1-2, reads EPEVTQTPSHQVTQMGQEVILRCVPISNHLYFYWYRQILGQKVEFLVSFYNNEISEKSEIFDDQFSVERPDGSNFTLKIRSTKLEDSAMYFCASDAGVYGYTFGSGTRLTVV.

The chain employs TRBV7-9 and TRBJ2-7, with 8 bases matching TRBD1. Germline V gene lookup returns CDR1 SEHNR and CDR2 FQNEAQ (reference sequence). The CDR3 is made up of 15 amino acids. The J segment lost 3 bases and the V segment lost 2 bases, leaving 6 bases of the junction unmatched. CDR3 amino acids: CASSLKAGGFYEQYF. The CDR3 region has the DNA TGTGCCAGCAGCTTAAAGGCAGGGGGCTTCTACGAGCAGTACTTC.

The chain joins TRBV7-2 to TRBJ2-3; TRBD2 is a possible D gene (7 bases). This CDR3 spans 14 amino acids. Trimming removed 7 bases from V and 4 bases from J, with 15 bases in between. Germline loops: CDR1 SGHTA, CDR2 FQGNSA. DNA of the CDR3: TGTGCCAGCACCCGGGGGGCCTCGGCAGATACGCAGTATTTT. Amino acids: CASTRGASADTQYF.

The chain recombines TRBV18 with TRBJ1-2, with D uncertain. This CDR3 region has 12 residues. The germline V gene has CDR1 KGHSH and CDR2 LQKENI. The V end lost 2 bases, the J end lost 4 bases, and 5 bases lay between the germline ends. CDR3 sequence: CASSPDPYGYTF. The CDR3 DNA reads as TGTGCCAGCTCACCAGATCCCTATGGCTACACCTTC.

The chain carries TRBV19 and TRBJ1-5; no firm D call. The CDR3 runs to 15 residues. V lost 9 bases, J lost 1 base, and 16 bases lay in between. CDR1 and CDR2 (germline): LNHDA, SQIVND (reference sequence). For the CDR3, the DNA is TGTGCCAGCCAATTAGGAGGACCAAGCAATCAGCCCCAGCATTTT. As protein: CASQLGGPSNQPQHF.

This rearrangement joins TRBV11-3 to TRBJ1-2; 7 nucleotides agree with TRBD1. Germline lookup yields CDR1 SGHNT and CDR2 YENEEA. The CDR3 covers 14 residues. The trim removed 5 bases at V and 1 base at J, leaving 4 bases unmatched. CDR3 sequence reads: CASSTGAINYGYTF. In DNA, the CDR3 is TGTGCCAGCAGCACAGGGGCTATTAACTATGGCTACACCTTC.

As for this clone: Different DNA sequences within this sample yield the same CDR3. V usage is TRBV27 and J usage is TRBJ2-3, with no clear D. The germline V and J ends were trimmed by 5 bases and 6 bases, with 12 bases remaining between them. The CDR3 consists of 13 residues. CDR1 and CDR2 from the germline V gene are MNHEY and SMNVEV (reference sequence). CDR3 DNA sequence: TGTGCCAGCAGTACGGGTGTGGTTGATACGCAGTATTTT. It codes for CASSTGVVDTQYF.

The chain couples TRBV15 to TRBJ2-7; D uncertain. Between the trimmed V and J ends, which lost 0 bases and 0 bases, there was a span of 9 bases. Germline V lookup: CDR1 LNHNV, CDR2 YYDKDF (reference sequence). CDR3 length equals 15 residues. The chain's CDR3 is CATSRDVGSSYEQYF. CDR3 DNA sequence: TGTGCCACCAGCAGAGATGTGGGTAGCTCCTACGAGCAGTACTTC.

This clone has only a few counts. The CDR3 loop reads CASSLSTGDTQYF. CDR3 bases: TGTGCCAGCAGCCTTTCTACAGGAGATACGCAGTATTTT. V gene TRBV4-2 combines with J gene TRBJ2-3; the D gene is possibly TRBD1 (5 bases). Germline CDR1 and CDR2: LGHNA and YNFKEQ. The CDR3 totals 13 residues. Trimming pared 4 bases from V and 5 bases from J, leaving 10 bases between.